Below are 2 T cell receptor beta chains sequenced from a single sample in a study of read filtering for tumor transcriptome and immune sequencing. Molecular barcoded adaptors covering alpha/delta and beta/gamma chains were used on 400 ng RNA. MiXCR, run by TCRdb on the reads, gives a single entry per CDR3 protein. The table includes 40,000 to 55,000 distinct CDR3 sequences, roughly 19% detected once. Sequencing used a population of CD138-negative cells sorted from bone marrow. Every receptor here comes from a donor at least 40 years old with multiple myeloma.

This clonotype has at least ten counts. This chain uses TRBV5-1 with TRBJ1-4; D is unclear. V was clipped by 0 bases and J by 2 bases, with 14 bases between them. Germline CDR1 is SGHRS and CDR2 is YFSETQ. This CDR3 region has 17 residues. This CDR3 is CASSLEFFLGTNEKLFF. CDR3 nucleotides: TGCGCCAGCAGCTTGGAATTCTTCTTGGGCACTAATGAAAAACTGTTTTTT.

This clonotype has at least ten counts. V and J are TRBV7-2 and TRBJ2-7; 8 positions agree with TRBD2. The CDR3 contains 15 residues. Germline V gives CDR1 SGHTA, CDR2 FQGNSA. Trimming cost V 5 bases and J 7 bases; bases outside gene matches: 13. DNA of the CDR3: TGTGCCAGCAGCGCCCGGAGCGGGAGAGCGAGAGAGCAGTACTTC. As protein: CASSARSGRAREQYF.